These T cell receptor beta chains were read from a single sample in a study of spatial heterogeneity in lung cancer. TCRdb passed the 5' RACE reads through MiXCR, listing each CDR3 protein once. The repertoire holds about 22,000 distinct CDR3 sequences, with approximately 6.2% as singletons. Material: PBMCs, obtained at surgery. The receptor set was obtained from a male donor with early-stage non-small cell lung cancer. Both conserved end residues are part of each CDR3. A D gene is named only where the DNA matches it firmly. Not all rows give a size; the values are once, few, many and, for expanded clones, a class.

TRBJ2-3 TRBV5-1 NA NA CARSLSTDTQYF TGCGCCAGGAGCTTGAGCACAGATACGCAGTATTTT
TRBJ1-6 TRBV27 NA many CASSPGLTNNSPLHF TGTGCCAGCAGTCCCGGACTGACGAATAATTCACCCCTCCACTTT
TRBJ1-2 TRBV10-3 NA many CAISESQPGLNGYTF TGTGCCATCAGTGAGTCTCAGCCAGGCCTCAATGGCTACACCTTC
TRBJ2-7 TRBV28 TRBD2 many CASSLAGVPYEQYF TGTGCCAGCAGTTTAGCGGGAGTTCCCTACGAGCAGTACTTC
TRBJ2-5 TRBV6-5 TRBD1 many CASSRLGQGYETQYF TGTGCCAGCAGCCGCCTCGGACAGGGCTACGAGACCCAGTACTTC
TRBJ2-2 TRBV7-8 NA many CASSLIPVGRGDRELFF TGTGCCAGCAGCTTAATCCCGGTGGGCAGGGGGGACCGGGAGCTGTTTTTT
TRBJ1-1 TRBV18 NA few CASSPGGTTEAFF TGTGCCAGCTCACCAGGAGGAACCACTGAAGCTTTCTTT
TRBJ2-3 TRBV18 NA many CASSPPRTGVGDTQYF TGTGCCAGCTCACCCCCCAGGACTGGCGTGGGAGATACGCAGTATTTT
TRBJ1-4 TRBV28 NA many CASSEQGLGTNEKLFF TGTGCCAGCAGTGAGCAGGGGTTGGGAACTAATGAAAAACTGTTTTTT
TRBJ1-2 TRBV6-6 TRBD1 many CASSYTLQGLEYGYTF TGTGCCAGCAGTTACACCCTACAGGGGTTAGAGTATGGCTACACCTTC
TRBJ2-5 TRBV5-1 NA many CASSPSSPGGTQYF TGCGCCAGCAGCCCCTCCTCCCCCGGCGGGACCCAGTACTTC
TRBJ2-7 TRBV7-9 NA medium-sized CASSLGTAGHEQYF TGTGCCAGCAGCTTGGGGACAGCGGGCCACGAGCAGTACTTC
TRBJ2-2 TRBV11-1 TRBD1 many CASSFRGLGTGELFF TGTGCCAGCAGTTTCAGGGGGCTCGGAACCGGGGAGCTGTTTTTT
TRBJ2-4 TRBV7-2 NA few CASSFDMDIQYF TGTGCCAGCAGCTTCGACATGGACATTCAGTACTTC
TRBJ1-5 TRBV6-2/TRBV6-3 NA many CASSLDMKEQPQHF TGTGCCAGCAGCCTAGACATGAAAGAACAGCCCCAGCATTTT
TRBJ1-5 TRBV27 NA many CASSATQNQPQHF TGTGCCAGCAGTGCCACCCAAAATCAGCCCCAGCATTTT
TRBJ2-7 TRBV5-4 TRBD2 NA CVSSTGLAGALRKSSYEQYF TGTGTCAGCAGCACCGGACTAGCGGGGGCCTTAAGAAAGAGCTCCTACGAGCAGTACTTC
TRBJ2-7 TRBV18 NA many CASSTPEASYEQYF TGTGCCAGCTCCACCCCCGAAGCCTCCTACGAGCAGTACTTC
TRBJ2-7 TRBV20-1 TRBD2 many CSARLSSGRYEQYF TGCAGTGCTAGACTGTCTAGCGGGCGCTACGAGCAGTACTTC
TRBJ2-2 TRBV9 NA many CASGGPAGELFF TGTGCCAGCGGAGGGCCAGCCGGGGAGCTGTTTTTT
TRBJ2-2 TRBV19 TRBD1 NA CASSRDRVRTGELFF TGTGCCAGTAGCAGGGACAGGGTGAGGACCGGGGAGCTGTTTTTT
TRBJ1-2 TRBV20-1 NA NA CSARRGGYTF TGCAGTGCCAGGAGAGGGGGCTACACCTTC
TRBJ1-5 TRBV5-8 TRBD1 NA CASSSERQGWGSNQPQHF TGTGCCAGCAGCTCGGAGAGACAGGGTTGGGGAAGCAATCAGCCCCAGCATTTT
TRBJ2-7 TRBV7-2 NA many CASSPRTVGYEQYF TGTGCCAGCAGCCCGAGGACAGTGGGGTACGAGCAGTACTTC
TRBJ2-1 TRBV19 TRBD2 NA CASSIRAGGYYNEQFF TGTGCCAGTAGTATTAGGGCGGGAGGTTACTACAATGAGCAGTTCTTC
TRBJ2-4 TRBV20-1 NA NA CSARYLLGNIQYF TGCAGTGCTAGATATTTACTTGGGAACATTCAGTACTTC
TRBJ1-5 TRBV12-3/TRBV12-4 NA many CASSPQGRLQPQHF TGTGCCAGCAGTCCACAGGGTCGGCTACAGCCCCAGCATTTT
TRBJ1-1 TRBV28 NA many CASSWGSRMFAFF TGTGCCAGCAGTTGGGGGTCGCGCATGTTTGCTTTCTTT
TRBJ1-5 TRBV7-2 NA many CASSLVARDNQPQHF TGTGCCAGCAGCTTAGTTGCCAGGGACAATCAGCCCCAGCATTTT
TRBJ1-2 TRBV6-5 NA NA CASSYGGNYGYTF TGTGCCAGCAGTTACGGGGGGAACTATGGCTACACCTTC
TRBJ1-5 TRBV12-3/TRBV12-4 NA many CASSFADQPQHF TGTGCCAGCAGTTTCGCGGATCAGCCCCAGCATTTT
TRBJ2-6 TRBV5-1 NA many CASSLPGYTHGTGANVLTF TGCGCCAGCAGCTTGCCGGGCTATACCCACGGAACTGGGGCCAACGTCCTGACTTTC
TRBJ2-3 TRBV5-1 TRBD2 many CASSGGTSGYTDTQYF TGCGCCAGCAGCGGAGGGACTAGCGGCTACACAGATACGCAGTATTTT
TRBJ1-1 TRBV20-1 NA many CSARGPSNTEAFF TGCAGTGCTCGGGGACCTTCGAACACTGAAGCTTTCTTT
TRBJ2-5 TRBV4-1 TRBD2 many CASSQPSGGRETQYF TGCGCCAGCAGCCAGCCGAGCGGGGGAAGAGAGACCCAGTACTTC
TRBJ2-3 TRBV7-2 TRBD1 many CASSRQGFPTDTQYF TGTGCCAGCAGCCGACAGGGATTCCCTACAGATACGCAGTATTTT
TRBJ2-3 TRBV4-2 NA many CASSPPWGDTQYF TGTGCCAGCAGCCCGCCGTGGGGAGATACGCAGTATTTT
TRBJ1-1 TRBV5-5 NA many CASSLVGASNTEAFF TGTGCCAGCAGCTTGGTGGGGGCCTCGAACACTGAAGCTTTCTTT
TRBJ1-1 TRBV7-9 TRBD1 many CASSRTGSGTEAFF TGTGCCAGCAGCCGGACAGGGTCTGGCACTGAAGCTTTCTTT
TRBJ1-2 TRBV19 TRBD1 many CASITGTANNYGYTF TGTGCCAGCATCACCGGGACAGCTAATAACTATGGCTACACCTTC
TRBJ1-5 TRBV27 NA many CASSRYSSNQPQHF TGTGCCAGCAGTCGCTACAGTAGCAATCAGCCCCAGCATTTT
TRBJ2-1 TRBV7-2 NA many CASSTLILIGHHYNEQFF TGTGCCAGCAGTACCCTGATCCTAATAGGGCACCACTACAATGAGCAGTTCTTC
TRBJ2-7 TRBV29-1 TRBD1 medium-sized CSGTGQEDEQYF TGCAGCGGGACCGGACAGGAGGACGAGCAGTACTTC
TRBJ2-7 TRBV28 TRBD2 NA CASSTIEGLAGGPYPHYEQYF TGTGCCAGCAGTACTATTGAAGGACTAGCGGGAGGGCCCTACCCACACTACGAGCAGTACTTC
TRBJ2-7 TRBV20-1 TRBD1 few CSATGGVGYEQYF TGCAGTGCCACAGGGGGCGTGGGCTACGAGCAGTACTTC
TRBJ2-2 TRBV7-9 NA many CASQRRATGTGELFF TGTGCCAGCCAGCGTAGGGCTACGGGGACCGGGGAGCTGTTTTTT
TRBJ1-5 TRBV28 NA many CASSTPGHWSNQPQHF TGTGCCAGCAGTACCCCCGGACATTGGAGCAATCAGCCCCAGCATTTT
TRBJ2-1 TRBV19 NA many CASSATHYTHNEQFF TGTGCCAGTAGTGCTACCCATTACACCCACAATGAGCAGTTCTTC
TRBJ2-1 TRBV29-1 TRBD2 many CSGSGGGTYNEQFF TGCAGCGGGTCGGGGGGAGGAACCTACAATGAGCAGTTCTTC
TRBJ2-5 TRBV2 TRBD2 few CASSAPTSGFATQYF TGTGCCAGCAGCGCCCCGACTAGCGGGTTTGCCACCCAGTACTTC
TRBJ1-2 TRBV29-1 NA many CSAAAGTANYGYTF TGCAGCGCCGCAGCCGGGACCGCTAACTATGGCTACACCTTC
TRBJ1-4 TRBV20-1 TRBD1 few CSASKGGQGAHEKLFF TGCAGTGCTAGTAAAGGGGGACAGGGGGCGCATGAAAAACTGTTTTTT
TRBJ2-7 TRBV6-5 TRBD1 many CASSRDRDLYEQYF TGTGCCAGCAGTAGAGACAGGGACCTCTACGAGCAGTACTTC
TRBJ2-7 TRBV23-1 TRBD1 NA CASRPTGTGDAYEQYF TGCGCCAGCAGGCCTACCGGGACAGGGGACGCCTACGAGCAGTACTTC
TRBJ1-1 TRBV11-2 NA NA CASSLTPEGTEAFF TGTGCCAGCAGCCTCACCCCCGAGGGGACTGAAGCTTTCTTT
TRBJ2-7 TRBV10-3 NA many CAISDLHEQYF TGTGCCATCAGTGATCTTCACGAGCAGTACTTC
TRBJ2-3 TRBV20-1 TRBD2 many CSARGLAGGGDTQYF TGCAGTGCCCGAGGACTAGCGGGAGGGGGAGATACGCAGTATTTT
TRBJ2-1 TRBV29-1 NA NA CSVEAGNEQFF TGCAGCGTTGAAGCAGGGAATGAGCAGTTCTTC
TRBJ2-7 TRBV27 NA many CASSITGFPNPYEQYF TGTGCCAGCAGTATTACAGGCTTTCCTAATCCCTACGAGCAGTACTTC